The 26 T cell receptor beta chains presented below share a single source sample, sequenced in a study of human T cells and chemical hapten exposure. Described time point: pre-sensitization, week 0. Sample treatment: therapeutic diphenylcyclopropenone sensitization with weekly scalp DPC. TCRdb independently ran MiXCR on the RACE reads; one entry per CDR3 protein. Of 90,000 or so distinct CDR3 sequences listed, around 8.8% are singletons. Sample: whole blood, taken in connection with sensitization to the hapten diphenylcyclopropenone (DPC). The receptor set was obtained from a man aged 35-49 years with alopecia areata. Some clones in this sample may be carry-over from other donors' samples.

This clonotype showed up just a few times. The rearrangement links TRBV6-2 or TRBV6-3 to TRBJ2-7; 13 bases agree with TRBD2. Germline V gives CDR1 MNHEY, CDR2 SVGEGT. The junction had 3 bases not matched to a gene; V was cut back by 6 bases and J by 4 bases. This CDR3 spans 14 amino acids. CDR3 in amino acids: CASRRTSGSYEQYF. The CDR3 bases are TGTGCCAGCAGGCGGACTAGCGGGAGTTACGAGCAGTACTTC.

The genes are TRBV20-1 and TRBJ2-7, with TRBD2 identical over 7 bases. The V segment lost 8 bases and the J segment 2 bases; nucleotides outside the gene matches: 12. Per germline, CDR1 DFQATT and CDR2 SNEGSKA (reference sequence). CDR3 length: 14 amino acids. The CDR3 region is CSSPPGGRAYEQYF. CDR3 coding DNA: TGCAGTTCCCCTCCAGGTGGGAGGGCCTACGAGCAGTACTTC.

This clonotype was seen more than once but under ten times. V usage is TRBV29-1 and J usage is TRBJ1-5; D is possibly TRBD1 (6 bases). The germline V gene encodes CDR1 SQVTM and CDR2 ANQGSEA. The CDR3 consists of 17 residues. V gave up 4 bases and J gave up 7 bases, with 26 bases separating them. CDR3 residues: CSVVAQGQIRIRQPQHF. The DNA of the CDR3 is TGCAGCGTTGTGGCTCAGGGGCAAATTCGGATTCGGCAGCCCCAGCATTTT.

There are many counts of this clonotype. The CDR3 sequence: CASSQATGTIYGYTF. CDR3 sequence (DNA): TGTGCCAGCAGCCAAGCGACGGGTACGATCTATGGCTACACCTTC. The V and J genes are TRBV4-2 and TRBJ1-2; D gene unclear. Trimming shortened V by 1 base and J by 4 bases, and 13 bases separated the two germline ends. CDR3 length equals 15 residues. Germline values: CDR1 LGHNA, CDR2 YNFKEQ.

The chain has TRBV7-9 and TRBJ2-3; D unresolved. In germline, CDR1 is SEHNR, CDR2 FQNEAQ (reference sequence). Trimming took 5 bases from V and 3 from J, leaving 9 bases between them. The CDR3 spans 13 residues. CDR3 sequence (DNA): TGTGCCAGCAGCCCAAAGGGTACAGATACGCAGTATTTT. Translating gives CASSPKGTDTQYF.

This clonotype was observed a handful of times. The J gene is TRBJ2-1, the V gene TRBV7-3; perhaps TRBD2 as D (6 bases). The germline V and J ends were trimmed by 5 bases and 0 bases, with 14 bases remaining between them. CDR1 and CDR2 (germline): SGHTA, FQGTGA. This CDR3 is 16 amino acids long. The CDR3 loop is CASSPPGLSSYNEQFF. Here the CDR3 DNA reads TGTGCCAGCAGCCCTCCGGGACTCAGCTCCTACAATGAGCAGTTCTTC. Filled out from reference TRBV7-3 and TRBJ2-1, the complete variable domain reads GAGVSQTPSNKVTEKGKYVELRCDPISGHTALYWYRQSLGQGPEFLIYFQGTGAADDSGLPNDRFFAVRPEGSVSTLKIQRTERGDSAVYLCASSPPGLSSYNEQFFGPGTRLTVL.

The V call is TRBV3-1, the J call TRBJ1-3, with TRBD1 matching 8 bases. There are 13 residues in the CDR3. The V gene's germline CDR1 is LGHDT and CDR2 YNNKEL (reference sequence). Losses at the gene ends were 1 base for V and 7 bases for J; bases not matched to a gene: 0. CDR3 sequence (DNA): TGTGCCAGCAGCCAAGGACAGGGGAACACCATATATTTT. It translates to CASSQGQGNTIYF.

The V call is TRBV7-2, the J call TRBJ2-7, with D tentatively TRBD1 or TRBD2 (5 bases each). Trimming took 5 bases from V and 4 from J, leaving 33 bases between them. Germline V lookup: CDR1 SGHTA, CDR2 FQGNSA. This CDR3 has 20 residues. The CDR3 sequence is CASSLLGFGTSNPEPYEQYF. CDR3 in DNA: TGTGCCAGCAGCCTGTTAGGATTCGGGACGTCGAATCCCGAGCCTTACGAGCAGTACTTC.

In its sample, this clonotype was seen many times. The chain uses TRBV28 and TRBJ1-5, with D unclear. Trimming took off 7 bases at V and 3 bases at J, with 13 bases between the two ends. Germline CDR1 is MDHEN and CDR2 is SYDVKM. This CDR3 is 14 amino acids long. The CDR3 spells CASIPSDFNQPQHF. DNA of the CDR3: TGTGCCAGCATACCTTCGGACTTCAATCAGCCCCAGCATTTT.

This clonotype occurred many times. The rearrangement links TRBV4-2 to TRBJ2-1; 9 bases fit TRBD1. The CDR3 has 16 amino acids. V lost 4 bases and J lost 4; bases outside the gene matches: 8. CDR1 is LGHNA, CDR2 YNFKEQ, per germline. The DNA for the CDR3 is TGTGCCAGCAGCCCCAAGCGGACAGGGGCTTACAATGAGCAGTTCTTC. Amino acids: CASSPKRTGAYNEQFF.

This clonotype was recorded at least ten times. The rearrangement joins TRBV9 to TRBJ1-3; D might be TRBD1 (6 bases). V lost 3 bases, J lost 0 bases, and 10 bases lay in between. This CDR3 comprises 15 residues. Germline CDR1 and CDR2: SGDLS and YYNGEE. The CDR3 coding sequence is TGTGCCAGCAGCGGAACAGGGTACTCTGGAAACACCATATATTTT. Amino acids: CASSGTGYSGNTIYF.

In its sample, this clonotype was seen many times. The genes are TRBV28 and TRBJ2-1, with D maybe TRBD1 (5 bases). The germline V gene has CDR1 MDHEN and CDR2 SYDVKM. The V end was cut by 5 bases, the J end by 0 bases, with 20 bases between. The CDR3 is made up of 18 amino acids. The CDR3 reads CASSGAASVSSSYNEQFF. The CDR3 DNA is TGTGCCAGCAGTGGGGCGGCCAGTGTCAGTAGCTCCTACAATGAGCAGTTCTTC. Using reference TRBV28 and TRBJ2-1 for the parts outside the CDR3, the full variable domain is DVKVTQSSRYLVKRTGEKVFLECVQDMDHENMFWYRQDPGLGLRLIYFSYDVKMKEKGDIPEGYSVSREKKERFSLILESASTNQTSMYLCASSGAASVSSSYNEQFFGPGTRLTVL.

This clonotype was recorded many times. The CDR3 region is CSVWFTSGDTQYF. CDR3 sequence (DNA): TGCAGCGTTTGGTTCACTAGCGGAGATACGCAGTATTTT. The genes are TRBV29-1 and TRBJ2-3, with TRBD2 matching 8 bases. Germline V gene lookup returns CDR1 SQVTM and CDR2 ANQGSEA. Germline trimming cut 5 bases from V and 5 bases from J; bases unmatched to any gene: 6. This CDR3 contains 13 residues.

The V and J genes are TRBV12-3 or TRBV12-4 and TRBJ1-5, with 8 bases matching TRBD1. Trimming at V came to 5 bases and at J to 2 bases, leaving 2 bases not matched to a gene. The CDR3 loop spans 14 amino acids. CDR3 loop: CASSQGAGNQPQHF. The CDR3 bases are TGTGCCAGCAGTCAGGGGGCAGGCAATCAGCCCCAGCATTTT.

This clonotype was seen repeatedly, ten times or more. CDR3 sequence: CASSYSASYEQYF. CDR3 in DNA: TGTGCCAGCAGTTACTCGGCCAGCTACGAGCAGTACTTC. This chain uses TRBV6-5 with TRBJ2-7; no definite D call. Trimming took off 0 bases at V and 3 bases at J, with 6 bases between the two ends. CDR3 length equals 13 residues. Germline V gene lookup returns CDR1 MNHEY and CDR2 SVGAGI.

At least ten counts were recorded for this clonotype. J is TRBJ1-6 and V is TRBV5-1, with D tentatively TRBD1 (6 bases). The CDR3 has 15 residues. CDR1 and CDR2 from the germline V gene are SGHRS and YFSETQ. V dropped 4 bases and J dropped 7 bases, with 15 bases sitting between them. The CDR3 DNA is TGCGCCAGCAGCGGGGGACAAGCGGGAAATTCACCCCTCCACTTT. Its translation is CASSGGQAGNSPLHF. The variable domain in full, with the rest retrieved from reference TRBV5-1 and TRBJ1-6, is KAGVTQTPRYLIKTRGQQVTLSCSPISGHRSVSWYQQTPGQGLQFLFEYFSETQRNKGNFPGRFSGRQFSNSRSEMNVSTLELGDSALYLCASSGGQAGNSPLHFGNGTRLTVT.

This chain connects TRBV30 to TRBJ2-7; D is possibly TRBD2 (6 bases). The length of the CDR3 is 15 residues. CDR1 and CDR2 from the germline V gene are GTSNPN and SVGIG (reference sequence). Trimming cost V 2 bases and J 5 bases, with 19 bases left between them. The CDR3 nucleotides are TGTGCCTGGAGTCGACCCGGGACTCTGGCCCACGAGCAGTACTTC. As protein: CAWSRPGTLAHEQYF.

This clonotype has a count of ten or more. The genes are TRBV19 and TRBJ1-2; a possible D gene is TRBD1 (6 bases). Germline V lookup: CDR1 LNHDA, CDR2 SQIVND (reference sequence). The CDR3 loop spans 17 amino acids. The V end lost 1 base, the J end lost 8 bases, and 23 bases lay between the germline ends. The CDR3 loop reads CASSIGPRGIVRVGYTF. The CDR3 DNA is TGTGCCAGTAGTATAGGACCCAGGGGAATCGTTAGGGTCGGCTACACCTTC.

Ten or more counts support this clonotype. This chain joins TRBV2 and TRBJ2-5, with TRBD1 matching 7 bases. Germline V gene data show CDR1 as SNHLY and CDR2 as FYNNEI. V shed 7 bases and J 4 bases; nucleotides not matched to a gene: 18. The CDR3 is made up of 17 amino acids. The CDR3 coding sequence is TGTGCCAGCACCGCGAGGGCAGGGGGTTCGTTTTTAGAGACCCAGTACTTC. This gives the protein CASTARAGGSFLETQYF.

The table lists this clonotype with many counts. J is TRBJ1-6 and V is TRBV28, with 9 bases aligning to TRBD1. From germline, CDR1 is MDHEN and CDR2 SYDVKM. Germline trimming cut 7 bases from V and 5 bases from J; bases unmatched to any gene: 6. The CDR3 length is 15 residues. CDR3 residues: CASILGDRDNSPLHF. Here the CDR3 DNA reads TGTGCCAGCATCCTGGGGGACAGGGATAATTCACCCCTCCACTTT. The full variable domain, in which reference TRBV28 and TRBJ1-6 provide the parts outside the CDR3, is DVKVTQSSRYLVKRTGEKVFLECVQDMDHENMFWYRQDPGLGLRLIYFSYDVKMKEKGDIPEGYSVSREKKERFSLILESASTNQTSMYLCASILGDRDNSPLHFGNGTRLTVT.

This clonotype was recorded a few times. The gene calls are TRBV9 and TRBJ1-1; 8 bases line up with TRBD1. This CDR3 region has 15 residues. With 4 bases clipped from V and 4 bases from J, the junction kept 9 bases outside the gene matches. The germline CDR1 and CDR2 sequences are SGDLS and YYNGEE. CDR3 loop: CASSTRTGFGTEAFF. CDR3 coding DNA: TGTGCCAGCAGCACCCGGACAGGGTTTGGCACTGAAGCTTTCTTT.

The rearrangement uses TRBV12-3 or TRBV12-4 and TRBJ2-7, with 8 bases aligning to TRBD1. The CDR3 spans 15 residues. The junction had 10 bases not matched to a gene; V was cut back by 5 bases and J by 4 bases. The CDR3 bases are TGTGCCAGCAGTGGACAGGGACTGTTATATTACGAGCAGTACGTC. Protein: CASSGQGLLYYEQYV.

This clonotype was detected ten times or more. This chain uses TRBV28 with TRBJ1-6; 9 bases are a match to TRBD1. This CDR3 is 19 amino acids long. Germline CDR1 and CDR2: MDHEN and SYDVKM. The V gene end was trimmed by 5 bases and the J gene end by 0 bases; junction bases not matched to a gene: 11. The CDR3 region has the DNA TGTGCCAGCAGTCTACCACGAGACAGGGGGAGCTCCTATAATTCACCCCTCCACTTT. Amino acid sequence: CASSLPRDRGSSYNSPLHF.

In this sample, this clonotype turned up a few times. This chain uses TRBV29-1 with TRBJ2-6; D is perhaps TRBD2 (6 bases). CDR1 SQVTM and CDR2 ANQGSEA come from the germline V gene. This CDR3 comprises 14 residues. V dropped 7 bases and J dropped 1 base, with 11 bases sitting between them. As DNA, the CDR3 is TGCAGCGCGGTTGGAGGGTCTGGGGCCAACGTCCTGACTTTC. Translating it yields CSAVGGSGANVLTF.

The CDR3 is CASSQRTGGAGTDTQYF. CDR3 sequence (DNA): TGTGCCAGCAGCCAACGGACAGGGGGCGCAGGCACAGATACGCAGTATTTT. The genes are TRBV4-2 and TRBJ2-3; 11 bases match TRBD1. J was trimmed by 1 base and V by 2 bases; bases with no gene match: 5. The CDR3 contains 17 residues. Germline V lookup: CDR1 LGHNA, CDR2 YNFKEQ.

J is TRBJ2-1 and V is TRBV6-2 or TRBV6-3; 14 bases are a match to TRBD2. The CDR3 has 15 amino acids. Germline V gives CDR1 MNHEY, CDR2 SVGEGT. The J segment lost 16 bases and the V segment lost 0 bases, leaving 8 bases of the junction unmatched. This CDR3 is CASSYSIAGLAGVFF. In DNA form, the CDR3 reads TGTGCCAGCAGTTACTCGATCGCGGGACTAGCGGGAGTCTTCTTC.